This passage covers 5 T cell receptor beta chains from one sample sequenced in a study of radiation and T cells in renal cell carcinoma. Assay: immunoSEQ multiplex PCR; the TCRdb copy retains only in-frame clones and omits some. The repertoire has just over 95,000 clones, less than 90% of them found once; the top ten carry less than 10%. Specified time point: baseline pretreatment blood. Sample treatment: 15 Gy SBRT to primary tumor, nephrectomy 4 weeks later. The starting material was blood, obtained from a patient whose treatment included radiotherapy and nephrectomy. The receptors shown here come from a man in his fifties or sixties with renal cell carcinoma.

The chain has TRBV6-1 and TRBJ2-1, with D uncertain. From germline, CDR1 is MNHNS and CDR2 SASEGT. The CDR3 length is 14 residues. V gave up 5 bases and J gave up 6 bases, with 14 bases separating them. The CDR3 DNA reads as TGTGCCAGCAGTTCCCGGACCTTCACCAATGAGCAGTTCTTC. Amino acids: CASSSRTFTNEQFF.

V and J are TRBV5-1 and TRBJ2-7, with D maybe TRBD1 (7 bases). The CDR3 sequence is 13 residues long. Looked up from germline, CDR1 is SGHRS and CDR2 is YFSETQ. The V end lost 0 bases, the J end lost 7 bases, and 11 bases lay between the germline ends. CDR3 in DNA: TGCGCCAGCAGCTTGGGACAGGGAGGAGAGCAGTACTTC. Its protein product is CASSLGQGGEQYF.

The chain recombines TRBV5-5 with TRBJ2-1, with TRBD2 identical over 11 bases. The CDR3 consists of 17 residues. Germline CDR1 reads SGHKS; CDR2 reads YYEKEE (reference sequence). With V trimmed by 4 bases and J by 8 bases, 14 bases remained unmatched. For the CDR3, the DNA is TGTGCCAGCAGCCCACCTCGACTAGCGGGATCAGGAGATGAGCAGTTCTTC. This translates into CASSPPRLAGSGDEQFF.

The chain couples TRBV7-9 to TRBJ2-2; D is unclear. The germline V and J ends were trimmed by 6 bases and 5 bases, with 10 bases remaining between them. The CDR3 totals 13 residues. In germline, CDR1 is SEHNR, CDR2 FQNEAQ (reference sequence). This CDR3 reads CASSSTTTGELFF. The DNA for the CDR3 is TGTGCCAGCAGTTCCACTACGACCGGGGAGCTGTTTTTT. Filled out from reference TRBV7-9 and TRBJ2-2, the complete variable domain reads DTGVSQNPRHKITKRGQNVTFRCDPISEHNRLYWYRQTLGQGPEFLTYFQNEAQLEKSRLLSDRFSAERPKGSFSTLEIQRTEQGDSAMYLCASSSTTTGELFFGEGSRLTVL.

The count of this clone is one. V and J are TRBV23-1 and TRBJ2-1, with 12 bases identical to TRBD2. Being an ORF, TRBV23-1 has a function that is uncertain. This CDR3 contains 19 residues. Germline trimming cut 2 bases from V and 3 bases from J; bases unmatched to any gene: 11. In nucleotides, the CDR3 is TGCGCCAGCAGTCAAAAACTAGCGGGGGGCCGTCAGGTCTACAATGAGCAGTTCTTC. Protein product: CASSQKLAGGRQVYNEQFF.